The clone carrying this T cell receptor beta chain came up once. This specimen comes from a study of blood T cell repertoires in COVID-19. The CDR3 loop spans 17 amino acids. With V trimmed by 3 bases and J by 7 bases, 11 bases remained unmatched. CDR1 and CDR2 from the germline V gene are SGHAT and FQNNGV. The authors' processing: Reference gene primer amplification gave estimated nucleated cell counts. Method: immunoSEQ multiplex PCR; TCRdb's copy keeps in-frame clones and lacks some. D and trimming were read from the DNA, whereas the V and J calls and clone size are those reported in that table. The repertoire has about 54,000 clones, about 85% of them found once; the top ten carry approximately 5%.

The chain recombines TRBV11-2 with TRBJ1-6; 8 bases fit TRBD1. The specimen sequenced was peripheral blood. The receptor was derived from a man aged 35-49 years with active COVID-19. Here the CDR3 DNA reads TGTGCCAGCAGCTTCTTCATCGACAGGGGAGGAAATTCACCCCTCCACTTT. Residues: CASSFFIDRGGNSPLHF.